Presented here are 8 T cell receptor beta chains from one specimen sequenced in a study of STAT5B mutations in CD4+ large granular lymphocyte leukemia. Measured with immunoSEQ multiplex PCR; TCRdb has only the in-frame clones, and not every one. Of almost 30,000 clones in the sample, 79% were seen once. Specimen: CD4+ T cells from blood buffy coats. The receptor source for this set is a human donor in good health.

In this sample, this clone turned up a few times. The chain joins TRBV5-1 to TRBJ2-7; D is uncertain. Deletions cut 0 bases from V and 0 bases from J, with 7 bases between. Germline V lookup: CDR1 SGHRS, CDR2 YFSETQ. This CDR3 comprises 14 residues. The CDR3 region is CASSLVRSSYEQYV. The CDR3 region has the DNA TGCGCCAGCAGCTTGGTTAGGAGCTCCTACGAGCAGTACGTC.

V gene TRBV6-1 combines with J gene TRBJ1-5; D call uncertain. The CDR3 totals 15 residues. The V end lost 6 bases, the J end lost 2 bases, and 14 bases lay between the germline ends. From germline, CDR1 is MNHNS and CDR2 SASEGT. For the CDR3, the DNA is TGTGCCAGCAGCCCCGTCGGGAGGGGCAATCAGCCCCAGCATTTT. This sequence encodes CASSPVGRGNQPQHF.

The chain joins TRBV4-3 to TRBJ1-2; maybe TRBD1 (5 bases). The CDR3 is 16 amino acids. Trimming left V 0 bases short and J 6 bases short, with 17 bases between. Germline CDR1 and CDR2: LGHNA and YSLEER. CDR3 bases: TGCGCCAGCAGCCAAGAACTCGGCGGGCGGGGGGATGGCTACACCTTC. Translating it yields CASSQELGGRGDGYTF.

In DNA, the CDR3 is TGTGCCAGCAGCGTAGGTGGGGGGGCGAAAAACATTCAGTACTTC. It yields the protein CASSVGGGAKNIQYF. This chain connects TRBV9 to TRBJ2-4, with a possible D match to TRBD2 (7 bases). CDR3 length: 15 residues. The germline gives CDR1 SGDLS, CDR2 YYNGEE. Trimming pared 0 bases from V and 4 bases from J, leaving 11 bases between.

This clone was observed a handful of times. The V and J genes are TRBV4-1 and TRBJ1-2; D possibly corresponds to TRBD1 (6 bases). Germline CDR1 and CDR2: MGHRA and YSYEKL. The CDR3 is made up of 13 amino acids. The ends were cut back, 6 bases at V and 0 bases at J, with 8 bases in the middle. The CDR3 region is CASRRTANYGYTF. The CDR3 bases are TGCGCCAGCAGGCGGACAGCTAACTATGGCTACACCTTC.

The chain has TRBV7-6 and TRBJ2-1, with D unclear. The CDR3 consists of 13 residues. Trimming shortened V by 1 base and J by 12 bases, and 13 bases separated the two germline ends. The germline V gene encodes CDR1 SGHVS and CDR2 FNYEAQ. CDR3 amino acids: CASSLEAGHGQFF. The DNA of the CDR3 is TGTGCCAGCAGCTTAGAGGCTGGTCATGGGCAGTTCTTC.

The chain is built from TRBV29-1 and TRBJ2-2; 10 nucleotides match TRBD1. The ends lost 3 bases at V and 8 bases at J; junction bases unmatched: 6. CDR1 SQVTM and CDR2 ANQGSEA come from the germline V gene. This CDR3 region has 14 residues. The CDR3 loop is CSVEGTGVFGELFF. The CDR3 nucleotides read TGCAGCGTTGAGGGGACAGGGGTTTTTGGGGAGCTGTTTTTT.

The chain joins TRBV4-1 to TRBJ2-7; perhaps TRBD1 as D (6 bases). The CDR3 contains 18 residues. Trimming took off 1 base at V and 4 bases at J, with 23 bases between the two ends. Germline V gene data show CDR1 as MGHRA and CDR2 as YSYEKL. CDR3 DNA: TGCGCCAGCAGCCAAGTGTATTGGGGGCGTGGACAGAGATACGAGCAGTACGTC. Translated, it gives CASSQVYWGRGQRYEQYV.